This T cell receptor beta chain was observed in a study of T-cell memory formation after mild COVID-19. At the level of the study: The study found TCR clusters largely donor specific.

Notes on the study in general: Later expanders leaned CD4+, whereas clones that contracted between day 15 and 85 were balanced CD4/CD8. Whether second-wave clones peaking at day 37 were SARS-CoV-2 specific went unconfirmed.

Trimming left V 5 bases short and J 5 bases short, with 16 bases between. CDR3 length equals 14 residues. CDR1 is SGHTA and CDR2 is FQGNSA in the germline V gene. Libraries for TCRalpha and TCRbeta carried sample barcodes and unique molecular identifiers via 5'RACE. TCRdb redid the calling of the 5' RACE reads with MiXCR, one entry per CDR3 protein. The sample contains 550,000 to 650,000 distinct CDR3 sequences, around a sixth of which appear only once. A remark on this clonotype: The antigen remains undetermined.

Sequenced: PBMCs or a T cell subset sorted from them (not recorded which). The receptor was isolated from an adult woman who had mild COVID-19 (a few samples of this study predate the infection). Cell type and time point are not known. V and J are TRBV7-2 and TRBJ2-7; maybe TRBD1 (8 bases). CDR3 in DNA: TGTGCCAGCAGCCAGACAGGGGAGGGGGACGAGCAGTACTTC. Translated: CASSQTGEGDEQYF.